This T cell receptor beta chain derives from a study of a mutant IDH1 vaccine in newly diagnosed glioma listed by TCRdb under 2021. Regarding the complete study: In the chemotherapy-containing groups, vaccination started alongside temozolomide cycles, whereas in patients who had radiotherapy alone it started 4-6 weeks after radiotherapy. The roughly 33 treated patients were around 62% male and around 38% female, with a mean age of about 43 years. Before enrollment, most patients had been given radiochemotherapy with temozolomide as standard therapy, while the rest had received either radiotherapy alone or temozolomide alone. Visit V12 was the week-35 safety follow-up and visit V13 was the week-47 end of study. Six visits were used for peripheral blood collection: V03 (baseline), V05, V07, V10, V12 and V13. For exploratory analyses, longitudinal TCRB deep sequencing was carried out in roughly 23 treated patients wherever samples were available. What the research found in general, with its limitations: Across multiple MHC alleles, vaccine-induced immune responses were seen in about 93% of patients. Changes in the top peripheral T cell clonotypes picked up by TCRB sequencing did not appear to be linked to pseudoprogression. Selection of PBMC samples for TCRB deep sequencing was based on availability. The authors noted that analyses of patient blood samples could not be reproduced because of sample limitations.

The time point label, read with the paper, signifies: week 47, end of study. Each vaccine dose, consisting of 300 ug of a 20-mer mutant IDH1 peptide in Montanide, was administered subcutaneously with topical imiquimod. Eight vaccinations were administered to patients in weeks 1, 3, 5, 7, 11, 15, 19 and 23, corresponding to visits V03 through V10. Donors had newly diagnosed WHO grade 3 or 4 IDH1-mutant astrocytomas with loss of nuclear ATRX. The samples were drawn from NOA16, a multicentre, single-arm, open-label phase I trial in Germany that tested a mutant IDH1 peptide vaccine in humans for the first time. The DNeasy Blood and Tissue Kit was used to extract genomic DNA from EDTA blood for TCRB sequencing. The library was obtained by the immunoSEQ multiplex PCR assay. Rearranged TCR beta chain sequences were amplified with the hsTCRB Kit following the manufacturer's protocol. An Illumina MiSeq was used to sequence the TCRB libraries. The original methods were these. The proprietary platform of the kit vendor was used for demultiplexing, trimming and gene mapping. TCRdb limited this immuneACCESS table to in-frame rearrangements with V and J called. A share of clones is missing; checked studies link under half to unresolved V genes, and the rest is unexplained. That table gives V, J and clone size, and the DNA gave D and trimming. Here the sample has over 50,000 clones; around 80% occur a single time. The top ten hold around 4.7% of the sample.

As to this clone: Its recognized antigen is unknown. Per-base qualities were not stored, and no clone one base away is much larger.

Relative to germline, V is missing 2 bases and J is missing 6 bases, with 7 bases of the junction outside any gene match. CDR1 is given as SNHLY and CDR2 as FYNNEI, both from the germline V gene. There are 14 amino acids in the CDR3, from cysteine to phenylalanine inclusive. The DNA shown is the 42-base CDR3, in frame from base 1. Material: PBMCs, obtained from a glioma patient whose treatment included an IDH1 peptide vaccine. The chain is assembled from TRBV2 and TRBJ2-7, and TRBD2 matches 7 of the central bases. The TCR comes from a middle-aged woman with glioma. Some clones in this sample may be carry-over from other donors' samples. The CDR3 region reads CASSEQGPSGEQYF. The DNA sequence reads TGTGCCAGCAGTGAACAGGGCCCTAGCGGCGAGCAGTACTTC.